This TCR beta chain was found in a study of T-cell memory formation after mild COVID-19. V lost 0 bases and J lost 10, with 13 bases in between. The CDR3 has 13 residues. CDR1 and CDR2 from the germline V gene are DFQATT and SNEGSKA (reference sequence). Barcoded TCR alpha and TCR beta cDNA libraries with UMIs came from 5'RACE using constant-segment primers. TCRdb reanalysed the 5' RACE reads using MiXCR and keeps one entry per CDR3 protein. The table has hundreds of thousands of distinct CDR3 sequences, around 27% seen once. Sequenced sample: PBMCs or a T cell subset sorted from them (not recorded which). This TCR was sampled from an adult woman who had mild COVID-19 (a few samples of this study predate the infection). Cell type and time point are not known. The chain carries TRBV20-1 and TRBJ2-1, with TRBD1 as a possible D gene (5 bases). The CDR3 DNA reads as TGCAGTGCTAGAGACAGGGTAAAATCGGAGCAGTTCTTC. Its translation: CSARDRVKSEQFF.